This is a list of T cell receptor beta chains from one sample in a study of OX40 agonist ivuxolimab in advanced cancers. The method was immunoSEQ multiplex PCR; TCRdb's version includes in-frame clones alone and lacks a portion of them. This table holds roughly 80,000 clones, over 70% found once. Material: CD4+ or CD8+ T cells sorted from blood, obtained in a trial of the OX40 agonist ivuxolimab. These receptors originate from an adult with an advanced solid tumor such as melanoma, head and neck, liver or kidney cancer. Both conserved end residues are part of each CDR3. D genes are given only for firm matches. Size tells how often a clone was seen (once, few, many) or the class of an expanded clone, and some rows leave it out.

>TRBV6-5|NA|NA|TRBJ1-2
TGTGCCAGCAGCCCGCAGCTCTTTGGGGGCTATGGCTACACCTTC
CASSPQLFGGYGYTF
>TRBV5-1|NA|NA|TRBJ2-3
TGCGCCAGCACCGCTGTGGGGGACACAGATACGCAGTATTTT
CASTAVGDTDTQYF
>TRBV6-4|TRBD1|once|TRBJ1-2
TGTGCCAGCAGTGACTGGGACAGGGGCTATGGCTACACCTTC
CASSDWDRGYGYTF
>TRBV7-2|NA|once|TRBJ2-1
TGTGCCAGCCGAGGCACTAGCCCCTCCTACAATGAGCAGTTCTTC
CASRGTSPSYNEQFF
>TRBV5-1|TRBD2|NA|TRBJ2-3
TGCGCCAGCAGCTCCGGGGACCGGGGGGCAGATACGCAGTATTTT
CASSSGDRGADTQYF
>TRBV7-9|TRBD1|NA|TRBJ1-2
TGTGCCAGCAGCGCCCAGGGGGACTATGGCTACACCTTC
CASSAQGDYGYTF
>TRBV7-9|TRBD2|once|TRBJ2-1
TGTGCCAGCAGCTTACGGACTAGCGGGAGGAATGAGCAGTTCTTC
CASSLRTSGRNEQFF
>TRBV6-6|TRBD2|NA|TRBJ2-7
TGTGCCAGCATAGGGGTGGCGGGAGGTTTCTCCTACGAGCAGTACTTC
CASIGVAGGFSYEQYF
>TRBV11-3|TRBD2|NA|TRBJ2-7
TGTGCCAGCAGCCGGGGGAGGGAGTACGAGCAGTACTTC
CASSRGREYEQYF
>TRBV7-2|NA|NA|TRBJ2-7
TGTGCCAGCAGCTTACTACCGAGCTCCTACGAGCAGTACTTC
CASSLLPSSYEQYF
>TRBV30|TRBD2|NA|TRBJ2-7
TGTGCCTGGAGTCGAGGGACTAGCGGAGTGGGGGAGCAGTACTTC
CAWSRGTSGVGEQYF
>TRBV6-6|TRBD2|NA|TRBJ2-1
TGTGCCAGCAGTTACGGGACTAGCGCCAATGAGCAGTTCTTC
CASSYGTSANEQFF
>TRBV6-5|NA|NA|TRBJ1-2
TGTGCCAGCAGTTCTTTGGGTGCTGAGTATGGCTACACCTTC
CASSSLGAEYGYTF
>TRBV5-4|NA|NA|TRBJ1-5
TGTGCCAGCAGCCCAACTTCGGGGGAGCCCCAGCATTTT
CASSPTSGEPQHF
>TRBV19|NA|NA|TRBJ2-2
TGTGCCAGTAGTATTGGGCCCTCGAACACCGGGGAGCTGTTTTTT
CASSIGPSNTGELFF
>TRBV11-1|NA|once|TRBJ2-3
TGTGCCAGCAGCTTTAGCCCAGGAGGGGCCTCGGGTACGCAGTATTTT
CASSFSPGGASGTQYF
>TRBV27|NA|NA|TRBJ1-2
TGTGCCAGCAGTTTAAAGGGCAGGGCAAACTATGGCTACACCTTC
CASSLKGRANYGYTF
>TRBV10-1|NA|NA|TRBJ1-1
TGCGCCAGCAGCGCCTCTCGGGGAGGTAAAAACACTGAAGCTTTCTTT
CASSASRGGKNTEAFF
>TRBV6-6|NA|NA|TRBJ2-7
TGTGCCAGCAGTCCTTCCTACGAGCAGTACTTC
CASSPSYEQYF
>TRBV6-1|TRBD2|once|TRBJ2-1
TGTGCCAGCAGGAGGACTAGCGGGACCAATGAGCAGTTCTTC
CASRRTSGTNEQFF